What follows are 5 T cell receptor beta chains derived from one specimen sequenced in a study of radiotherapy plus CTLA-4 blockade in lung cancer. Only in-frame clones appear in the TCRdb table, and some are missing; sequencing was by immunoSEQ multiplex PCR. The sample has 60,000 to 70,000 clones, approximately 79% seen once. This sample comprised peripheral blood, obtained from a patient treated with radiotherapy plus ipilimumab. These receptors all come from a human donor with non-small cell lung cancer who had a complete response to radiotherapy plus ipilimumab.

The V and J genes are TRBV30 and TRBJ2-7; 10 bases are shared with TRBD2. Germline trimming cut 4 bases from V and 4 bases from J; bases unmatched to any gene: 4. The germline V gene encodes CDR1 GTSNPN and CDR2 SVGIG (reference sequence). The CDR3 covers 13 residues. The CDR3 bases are TGTGCCTGGAAAAGCGGGAGGGAATACGAGCAGTACTTC. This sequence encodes CAWKSGREYEQYF.

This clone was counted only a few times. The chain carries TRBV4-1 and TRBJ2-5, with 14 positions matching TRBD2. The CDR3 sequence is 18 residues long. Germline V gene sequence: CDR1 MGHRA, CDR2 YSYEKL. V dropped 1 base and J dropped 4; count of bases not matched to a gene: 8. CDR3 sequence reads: CASSQGVTSGGAGETQYF. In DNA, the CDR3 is TGCGCCAGCAGCCAAGGAGTGACTAGCGGGGGGGCAGGAGAGACCCAGTACTTC.

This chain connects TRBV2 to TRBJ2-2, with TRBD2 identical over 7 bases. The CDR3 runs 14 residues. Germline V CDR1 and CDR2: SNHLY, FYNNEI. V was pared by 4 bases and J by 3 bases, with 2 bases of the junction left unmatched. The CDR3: CASSVGGYTGELFF. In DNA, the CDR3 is TGTGCCAGCAGTGTGGGAGGGTACACCGGGGAGCTGTTTTTT.

The CDR3 DNA reads TGTGCCAGCTCACCTCCGACCGACAGGGTCGGAAAACTGTTTTTT. Translating gives CASSPPTDRVGKLFF. J is TRBJ1-4 and V is TRBV18; TRBD1 aligns across 7 bases. The CDR3 consists of 15 residues. V lost 3 bases and J lost 10; bases outside the gene matches: 11. Germline V gives CDR1 KGHSH, CDR2 LQKENI.

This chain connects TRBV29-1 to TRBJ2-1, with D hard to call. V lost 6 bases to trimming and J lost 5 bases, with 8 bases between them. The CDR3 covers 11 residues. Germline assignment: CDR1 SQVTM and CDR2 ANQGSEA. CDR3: CSVARDNEQFF. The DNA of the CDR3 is TGCAGCGTAGCAAGGGACAATGAGCAGTTCTTC.